This TCR beta chain was captured in a study of molecular identifiers for immune sequencing clone quantification. Study results and limitations: Barcode-sharing identical TCR molecules could underestimate highly expanded clone sizes.

In its sample, this clonotype was seen many times. No antigen is known for it. Trimming left V 5 bases short and J 7 bases short, with 15 bases between. Germline V gene data show CDR1 as LNHNV and CDR2 as YYDKDF (reference sequence). The CDR3 has 14 residues. Using its own MiXCR run on the PCR reads, TCRdb lists one record per CDR3 protein. The profile shows about 510,000 distinct CDR3 sequences, around 21% of them singletons. In the sort, naive CD8 T cells were defined as CD8+CD4-CCR7+CD45RA+. V gene TRBV15 combines with J gene TRBJ1-5, with TRBD1 as a possible D gene (5 bases). Sequencing input: naive CD8+ T cells from blood, with Jurkat cell RNA spiked in. Stated subset: FACS-sorted CD8+CD4-CCR7+CD45RA+ naive T cells. The receptor's source is a human donor in good health. Some libraries in this study had Jurkat cell RNA spiked in. The CDR3 loop reads CATSGSGGNQPQHF. As DNA, the CDR3 is TGTGCCACCAGCGGAAGTGGGGGGAACCAGCCCCAGCATTTT. The full variable domain, in which reference TRBV15 and TRBJ1-5 provide the parts outside the CDR3, is DAMVIQNPRYQVTQFGKPVTLSCSQTLNHNVMYWYQQKSSQAPKLLFHYYDKDFNNEADTPDNFQSRRPNTSFCFLDIRSPGLGDTAMYLCATSGSGGNQPQHFGDGTRLSIL.